Here is one T cell receptor (beta chain) with its context. This clone's antigen is unknown. Base qualities are missing; no much larger clone stands one base away. The CDR3 spans 13 residues, from the cysteine through the phenylalanine. Of the read, only the CDR3 DNA is kept; its 39 bases are in frame from base 1. CDR1 and CDR2 were assigned from the germline V gene as SGHVS and FNYEAQ. V is clipped by 6 bases and J by 3 bases, and the sequence between their germline boundaries is 11 bases long. The trial excluded patients who had a history of autoimmune disease or who were on systemic immunosuppression. Peripheral blood for TCR sequencing was drawn from every dose cohort at baseline, at cycle 4 day 1 and at cycle 7 day 1. Samples were obtained from an open-label, multicenter, first-in-human phase I dose-escalation trial of ivuxolimab. Adults with locally advanced or metastatic melanoma, renal cell, hepatocellular, or head and neck squamous cell carcinoma were enrolled in the trial. Before TCR sequencing, CD4+ T cells and CD8+ T cells from peripheral blood were sorted into separate populations.

To sequence the TCRbeta CDR3 region, genomic DNA was isolated from the sorted cells. TCRbeta CDR3 regions were sequenced using the immunoSEQ Assay. In its TCRdb copy, this immuneACCESS table keeps in-frame sequences only and misses some clones. Where compared with another copy, unresolved V genes explain less than half of these, and the others have no known cause. Present in this sample are 27,000 or so clones, approximately 83% of which were seen just once. The leading ten clones occupy about 12% of the sample. The sample belongs to a study of OX40 agonist ivuxolimab in advanced cancers. A note on the overall study: Ivuxolimab was an agonistic, fully human IgG2 monoclonal antibody directed against OX40 (CD134), a costimulatory receptor. The monotherapy dose-escalation portion (N of about 57 patients) of the phase I ivuxolimab trial is reported in the paper. In the dose-escalation cohort, approximately 82% of patients were male, and the mean age was roughly 60 years, with a range of about 23 to 90. The point of sequencing TCRbeta in the periphery was to test whether ivuxolimab changed TCR sequence diversity and drove clonal T-cell expansion. Of the approximately 50 dose-escalation patients, hepatocellular carcinoma was present in roughly 19, melanoma in roughly 15, renal cell carcinoma in 9 and head and neck cancer in 9. Intravenous ivuxolimab was administered to patients every 2 weeks at six dose levels: 0.01, 0.1, 0.3, 1.5, 3 and 10 mg/kg. Three dose-escalation patients achieved partial responses, one with hepatocellular carcinoma and two with cutaneous melanoma. Prior anti-PD-1, anti-PD-L1 or anti-CTLA-4 therapy was permitted, and checkpoint inhibitors had been received by about 44% of dose-escalation patients.

Paper-wide results and their limitations: In the 0.1-3.0 mg/kg groups, partial responders had among the lowest normalized peripheral clonal expansion, particularly in CD8+ T cells. The antigen specificity of the clonally expanded peripheral T cells was not determined. At doses of 0.1 to 3.0 mg/kg, clonal expansion of both CD4+ and CD8+ T cells in blood was seen between baseline and week 6. Low levels of normalized T-cell clonal expansion were also seen in some patients who did not respond. On average, CD8+ T cells showed more expanded clones than CD4+ T cells after ivuxolimab.

The sequence joins TRBV7-6 to TRBJ1-1; 5 matching bases give a weak D call of TRBD1. The input for sequencing was CD4+ or CD8+ T cells sorted from blood, taken in a trial of the OX40 agonist ivuxolimab. The sequence was collected from an adult with an advanced solid tumor such as melanoma, head and neck, liver or kidney cancer. The DNA sequence follows: TGTGCCAGCAGTCAGGCAGGGCACACTGAAGCTTTCTTT. The resulting protein is CASSQAGHTEAFF.